This is a list of T cell receptor beta chains from one sample in a study of blood T cell repertoires in COVID-19. Sequenced by immunoSEQ multiplex PCR; TCRdb stores in-frame clones only, minus some. This sample yields over 150,000 clones, of which more than 80% are seen a single time; 0.5% to 0.55% belongs to the top ten. Specimen: peripheral blood. Receptor source: a man aged 45-65 years with acute or convalescent COVID-19. Each CDR3 is given with its conserved first and last residue. D genes are given only for firm matches. Clone size is shown for a subset of rows, as once, few, many or a class of expanded clone.

cdr3_nt: TGTGCCAGCAGTTTAAGATCGAGGCCGGTCTGGTCACCCCTCCACTTT
cdr3_aa: CASSLRSRPVWSPLHF
clone_size: NA
d_call: NA
v_call: TRBV28
j_call: TRBJ1-6

cdr3_nt: TGTGCCAGCAGCTTAGTGGACATCACCTACAATGAGCAGTTCTTC
cdr3_aa: CASSLVDITYNEQFF
clone_size: NA
d_call: NA
v_call: TRBV7-9
j_call: TRBJ2-1

cdr3_nt: TGCAGCGTTTCCACAGGGGACGGAAGCAAAGCTTTCTTT
cdr3_aa: CSVSTGDGSKAFF
clone_size: NA
d_call: TRBD1
v_call: TRBV29-1
j_call: TRBJ1-1

cdr3_nt: TGTGCCAGCGACGATCGCCGTCAGGGATCCACCGGGGAGCTGTTTTTT
cdr3_aa: CASDDRRQGSTGELFF
clone_size: NA
d_call: NA
v_call: TRBV6-6
j_call: TRBJ2-2

cdr3_nt: TGCGCCAGCAGCCCGGAACGGCTCAAGGGGTCACCCCTCCACTTT
cdr3_aa: CASSPERLKGSPLHF
clone_size: NA
d_call: NA
v_call: TRBV5-1
j_call: TRBJ1-6

cdr3_nt: TGTGCCAGCAGCCCCCAGGGGACCTACGAGCAGTACTTC
cdr3_aa: CASSPQGTYEQYF
clone_size: few
d_call: NA
v_call: TRBV7-2
j_call: TRBJ2-7

cdr3_nt: TGTGCCAGCAGCTTCAGGGGGTTCCAAAATGAGCAGTTCTTC
cdr3_aa: CASSFRGFQNEQFF
clone_size: NA
d_call: TRBD1
v_call: TRBV11-2
j_call: TRBJ2-1

cdr3_nt: TGTGCCAGCAGCCGAATACCGACAGACGCAGATACGCAGTATTTT
cdr3_aa: CASSRIPTDADTQYF
clone_size: NA
d_call: NA
v_call: TRBV4-2
j_call: TRBJ2-3

cdr3_nt: TGCGCCAGCAGCTCGGAGGGGAGGACCTACGAGCAGTACTTC
cdr3_aa: CASSSEGRTYEQYF
clone_size: NA
d_call: NA
v_call: TRBV5-1
j_call: TRBJ2-7

cdr3_nt: TGTGCCAGCAGCCCGGGAGGACAGAATGTCCACGAGCAGTACTTC
cdr3_aa: CASSPGGQNVHEQYF
clone_size: NA
d_call: NA
v_call: TRBV5-4
j_call: TRBJ2-7

cdr3_nt: TGTGCCAGCAGCCACCCCCGGCCTATTTGGGGCTTGTTGGACACCGGGGAGCTGTTTTTT
cdr3_aa: CASSHPRPIWGLLDTGELFF
clone_size: NA
d_call: NA
v_call: TRBV14
j_call: TRBJ2-2

cdr3_nt: TGTGCCAGTAAACCGGGACAGGGGCTCTACGAGCAGTACTTC
cdr3_aa: CASKPGQGLYEQYF
clone_size: NA
d_call: TRBD1
v_call: TRBV25-1
j_call: TRBJ2-7